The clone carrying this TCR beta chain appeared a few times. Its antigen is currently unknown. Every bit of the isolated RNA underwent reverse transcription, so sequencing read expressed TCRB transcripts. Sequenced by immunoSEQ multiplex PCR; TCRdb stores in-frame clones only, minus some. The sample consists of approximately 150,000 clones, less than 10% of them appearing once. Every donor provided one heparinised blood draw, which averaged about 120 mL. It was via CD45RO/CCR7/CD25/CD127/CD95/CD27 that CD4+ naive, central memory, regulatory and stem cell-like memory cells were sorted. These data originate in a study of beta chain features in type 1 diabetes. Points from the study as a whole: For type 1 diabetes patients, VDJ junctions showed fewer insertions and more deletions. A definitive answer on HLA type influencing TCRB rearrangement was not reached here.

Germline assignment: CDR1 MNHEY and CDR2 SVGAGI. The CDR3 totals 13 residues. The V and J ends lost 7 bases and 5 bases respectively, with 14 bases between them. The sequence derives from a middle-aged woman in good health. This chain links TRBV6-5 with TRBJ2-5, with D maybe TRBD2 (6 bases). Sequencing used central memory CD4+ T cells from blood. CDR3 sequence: CASTEGTGETQYF. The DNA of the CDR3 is TGTGCCAGCACCGAGGGGACTGGGGAGACCCAGTACTTC.